What follows are 27 T cell receptor beta chains derived from one specimen sequenced in a study of blood T cell repertoires in COVID-19. Sequencing was performed with immunoSEQ multiplex PCR; in TCRdb, only in-frame clones are kept and a portion is missing. The sample lists around 200,000 clones; about nine tenths were seen once. Source material: peripheral blood. The receptors were sampled from a woman aged 55-70 years with COVID-19, enrolled during active disease.

The chain links TRBV5-6 to TRBJ1-1; weak D call: TRBD1 (5 bases). Between the trimmed V and J ends, which lost 4 bases and 1 base, there was a span of 17 bases. Germline CDR1 and CDR2: SGHDT and YYEEEE. The CDR3 covers 16 residues. The CDR3 spells CASSIPGVSKNTEAFF. DNA of the CDR3: TGTGCCAGCAGCATCCCGGGGGTTTCTAAGAACACTGAAGCTTTCTTT.

The J gene is TRBJ2-3, the V gene TRBV24-1; a weak D match, TRBD1 (6 bases). Trimming cost V 3 bases and J 5 bases, with 14 bases left between them. CDR1 KGHDR and CDR2 SFDVKD come from the germline V gene. This CDR3 contains 15 residues. Here the CDR3 DNA reads TGTGCCACCAGTGATCAACCACAGGGTAAAGATACGCAGTATTTT. As protein: CATSDQPQGKDTQYF.

Remarks on this clone: One end of the junction is discordant with germline, which a read error may explain. The chain combines TRBV7-9 with TRBJ2-1; D is uncertain. Looked up from germline, CDR1 is SEHNR and CDR2 is FQNEAQ (reference sequence). The CDR3 sequence is 10 residues long. This chain's CDR3 is CASALKKPVF. The CDR3 nucleotides read TGTGCCAGCGCACTAAAGAAACCGGTCTTC.

The genes are TRBV6-5 and TRBJ2-1; D call uncertain. The germline V and J ends were trimmed by 7 bases and 0 bases, with 4 bases remaining between them. The germline CDR1 and CDR2 sequences are MNHEY and SVGAGI. This CDR3 is 12 amino acids long. Here the CDR3 reads CASTSSYNEQFF. DNA for the CDR3: TGTGCCAGCACCAGCTCCTACAATGAGCAGTTCTTC.

This clone has a handful of counts. CDR3 DNA: TGTGCCAGCTCACCAGATAGTAGCAATCAGCCCCAGCATTTT. Encoded protein: CASSPDSSNQPQHF. This chain joins TRBV18 and TRBJ1-5; no definite D call. Germline-derived CDR1 and CDR2 are KGHSH and LQKENI. The CDR3 runs 14 residues. The V and J ends lost 2 bases and 0 bases respectively, with 5 bases between them.

V gene TRBV28 combines with J gene TRBJ1-2; unclear D gene. Trimming removed 4 bases at V and 4 bases at J, with 16 bases between. This CDR3 contains 15 residues. CDR1 MDHEN and CDR2 SYDVKM come from the germline V gene. CDR3 loop: CASSSLGSMRYGYTF. In DNA, the CDR3 is TGTGCCAGCAGTTCCCTGGGCAGCATGCGCTATGGCTACACCTTC.

The chain employs TRBV9 and TRBJ2-2; 11 bases are a match to TRBD2. CDR1 SGDLS and CDR2 YYNGEE come from the germline V gene. V was clipped by 0 bases and J by 7 bases; unmatched bases: 5. This CDR3 comprises 16 residues. For the CDR3, the DNA is TGTGCCAGCAGCGTAGGTAGCGGGAGGGCCGGCGGGGAGCTGTTTTTT. Its translation is CASSVGSGRAGGELFF.

This chain connects TRBV30 to TRBJ2-7, with TRBD1 identical over 9 bases. Germline CDR1 GTSNPN, CDR2 SVGIG (reference sequence). V trimming: 4 bases; J trimming: 2 bases; junction bases outside the gene matches: 3. The CDR3 has 13 amino acids. CDR3 nucleotide sequence: TGTGCCTGGACCCGGGACAGGGCCTACGAGCAGTACTTC. This encodes CAWTRDRAYEQYF.

V is TRBV7-9 and J is TRBJ2-3; 7 nucleotides line up with TRBD2. This CDR3 region has 15 residues. Germline V CDR1 and CDR2: SEHNR, FQNEAQ (reference sequence). V shed 5 bases and J 4 bases; nucleotides not matched to a gene: 9. The CDR3 loop is CASSPFAGASDTQYF. CDR3 DNA: TGTGCCAGCAGCCCCTTTGCGGGAGCATCAGATACGCAGTATTTT.

The V gene is TRBV4-2, the J gene TRBJ1-1; 8 bases map to TRBD1. Germline V gene sequence: CDR1 LGHNA, CDR2 YNFKEQ. V trimming: 1 base; J trimming: 5 bases; junction bases outside the gene matches: 9. The CDR3 runs to 16 residues. The CDR3 sequence is CASSQAGGRSGTEAFF. Here the CDR3 DNA reads TGTGCCAGCAGCCAAGCAGGGGGCAGGTCGGGGACTGAAGCTTTCTTT.

In DNA, the CDR3 is TGTGCCAGCAGGGGACTAGCGGGAGAGAGAGAGCAGTACTTC. As protein: CASRGLAGEREQYF. V usage is TRBV5-6 and J usage is TRBJ2-7; 14 bases are shared with TRBD2. The CDR3 runs to 14 residues. Unmatched junction bases numbered 5, after V lost 5 bases and J lost 7 bases. Germline V gene lookup returns CDR1 SGHDT and CDR2 YYEEEE.

This rearrangement joins TRBV24-1 to TRBJ2-7; 11 bases map to TRBD2. CDR1 is KGHDR and CDR2 is SFDVKD in the germline V gene. J was trimmed by 6 bases and V by 4 bases; bases with no gene match: 10. The CDR3 length is 16 residues. The CDR3: CATSESTSGRRGEQYF. CDR3 bases: TGTGCCACCAGTGAATCAACTAGCGGGAGAAGGGGCGAGCAGTACTTC.

A few counts support this clone. The J gene is TRBJ2-7, the V gene TRBV13, with 11 bases matching TRBD2. V lost 5 bases, J lost 3 bases, and 6 bases stayed unmatched. Looked up from germline, CDR1 is PRHDT and CDR2 is FYEKMQ (reference sequence). This CDR3 comprises 15 residues. The CDR3 here is CASSPGTSGDYEQYF. CDR3 DNA: TGTGCCAGCAGCCCCGGGACTAGCGGTGACTACGAGCAGTACTTC.

This chain connects TRBV11-3 to TRBJ2-7; 7 bases match TRBD2. J gave up 2 bases and V 0 bases, and 10 bases lay outside the gene matches. The CDR3 covers 17 residues. The germline V gene has CDR1 SGHNT and CDR2 YENEEA. The CDR3 loop reads CASSLDPVAGVAYEQYF. CDR3 DNA: TGTGCCAGCAGCTTAGATCCCGTGGCGGGAGTTGCCTACGAGCAGTACTTC. The full variable domain, in which reference TRBV11-3 and TRBJ2-7 provide the parts outside the CDR3, is EAGVVQSPRYKIIEKKQPVAFWCNPISGHNTLYWYLQNLGQGPELLIRYENEEAVDDSQLPKDRFSAERLKGVDSTLKIQPAELGDSAVYLCASSLDPVAGVAYEQYFGPGTRLTVT.

The genes are TRBV2 and TRBJ2-1, with a possible D match to TRBD1 (5 bases). The V gene lost 7 bases and the J gene lost 3 bases, with 10 bases spanning the gap. This CDR3 is 13 amino acids long. Germline CDR1 is SNHLY and CDR2 is FYNNEI. As DNA, the CDR3 is TGTGCCAGCAAGGGGCGGAGCTACAATGAGCAGTTCTTC. This codes for CASKGRSYNEQFF.

The chain has TRBV6-1 and TRBJ1-5; D perhaps matches TRBD1 (5 bases). This CDR3 is built from 16 residues. Germline loops: CDR1 MNHNS, CDR2 SASEGT. V lost 2 bases, J lost 5 bases, and 16 bases lay in between. CDR3 sequence: CASSERGGFSDQPQHF. In nucleotides, the CDR3 is TGTGCCAGCAGTGAAAGGGGCGGATTTAGTGATCAGCCCCAGCATTTT.

This clone was seen only once. The chain has TRBV4-3 and TRBJ1-5; 7 bases match TRBD1. Germline V gives CDR1 LGHNA, CDR2 YSLEER. V lost 4 bases to trimming and J lost 2 bases; unmatched junction nucleotides: 5. The CDR3 is 15 amino acids. The CDR3, as DNA: TGCGCCAGCAGCCTCAATACAGGGGGCAATCAGCCCCAGCATTTT. This codes for CASSLNTGGNQPQHF.

The gene calls are TRBV5-1 and TRBJ2-7; 9 bases align to TRBD2. The germline V gene encodes CDR1 SGHRS and CDR2 YFSETQ. V lost 0 bases and J lost 1; bases outside the gene matches: 2. The CDR3 loop spans 15 amino acids. CDR3 nucleotide sequence: TGCGCCAGCAGCTTGGGACTAGCGGCTTCCTACGAGCAGTACTTC. Its protein is CASSLGLAASYEQYF.

V usage is TRBV5-1 and J usage is TRBJ1-5, with TRBD1 as a possible D gene (6 bases). The germline V and J ends were trimmed by 0 bases and 4 bases, with 14 bases remaining between them. Germline CDR1 is SGHRS and CDR2 is YFSETQ. This CDR3 spans 16 amino acids. The DNA of the CDR3 is TGCGCCAGCAGCTTGGGTCCAGGGGCCGGTAATCAGCCCCAGCATTTT. It specifies CASSLGPGAGNQPQHF.

V usage is TRBV24-1 and J usage is TRBJ2-5; D unresolved. This CDR3 comprises 12 residues. From germline, CDR1 is KGHDR and CDR2 SFDVKD. Trimming took off 6 bases at V and 4 bases at J, with 8 bases between the two ends. The CDR3 DNA is TGTGCCACCAGTCACCCGGGAGAGACCCAGTACTTC. It yields the protein CATSHPGETQYF.

The rearrangement joins TRBV27 to TRBJ2-7; 7 nucleotides agree with TRBD2. The trim removed 6 bases at V and 5 bases at J, leaving 13 bases unmatched. From germline, CDR1 is MNHEY and CDR2 SMNVEV (reference sequence). The CDR3 is 15 amino acids. The CDR3 nucleotides read TGTGCCAGCAGGAAATTAGAGGGAGGGGCCCACGAGCAGTACTTC. Protein product: CASRKLEGGAHEQYF.

The chain uses TRBV19 and TRBJ1-3; a possible D gene is TRBD1 (5 bases). V was cut by 8 bases and J by 0 bases, with 8 bases left in between. Germline V gene data show CDR1 as LNHDA and CDR2 as SQIVND (reference sequence). This CDR3 has 13 amino acids. In DNA form, the CDR3 reads TGTGCCAGTGACGACAGCTCTGGAAACACCATATATTTT. Translation gives CASDDSSGNTIYF.

V is TRBV19 and J is TRBJ2-3; D perhaps matches TRBD2 (5 bases). V was shortened by 3 bases and J by 2 bases, with 12 bases between the two germline ends. In germline, CDR1 is LNHDA, CDR2 SQIVND (reference sequence). This CDR3 is 15 amino acids long. The chain's CDR3 is CASSILGADTDTQYF. In nucleotides, the CDR3 is TGTGCCAGTAGTATTCTCGGAGCGGACACAGATACGCAGTATTTT. Full variable domain (missing parts from reference TRBV19 and TRBJ2-3): DGGITQSPKYLFRKEGQNVTLSCEQNLNHDAMYWYRQDPGQGLRLIYYSQIVNDFQKGDIAEGYSVSREKKESFPLTVTSAQKNPTAFYLCASSILGADTDTQYFGPGTRLTVL.

J is TRBJ1-1 and V is TRBV4-3; perhaps TRBD1 as D (5 bases). This CDR3 region has 15 residues. CDR1 LGHNA and CDR2 YSLEER come from the germline V gene. V lost 1 base, J lost 5 bases, and 14 bases lay in between. CDR3 coding DNA: TGCGCCAGCAGCCAAGCTGGGGGGGGAGGAACTGAAGCTTTCTTT. Protein product: CASSQAGGGGTEAFF.

The chain recombines TRBV19 with TRBJ2-1; D not certain. The CDR3 is 12 residues long. Trimming cost V 1 base and J 8 bases, with 6 bases left between them. CDR1 LNHDA and CDR2 SQIVND come from the germline V gene (reference sequence). The DNA of the CDR3 is TGTGCCAGTAGTATAGGAACGGATGAGCAGTTCTTC. Translation: CASSIGTDEQFF.

The chain combines TRBV9 with TRBJ2-7, with D possibly matching TRBD2 (6 bases). The V and J ends lost 0 bases and 5 bases respectively, with 15 bases between them. Germline assignment: CDR1 SGDLS and CDR2 YYNGEE. The CDR3 covers 15 residues. CDR3 in amino acids: CASSVGQGGGDEQYF. The CDR3 DNA follows: TGTGCCAGCAGCGTAGGGCAGGGAGGAGGTGACGAGCAGTACTTC.

The chain recombines TRBV25-1 with TRBJ2-1; 12 bases align to TRBD2. CDR3 length: 15 amino acids. Germline V gene sequence: CDR1 MGHDK, CDR2 SYGVNS. V lost 3 bases, J lost 7 bases, and 4 bases stayed unmatched. In DNA, the CDR3 is TGTGCCAGCAGTGACGGACTAGCGGGACGAAATGAGCAGTTCTTC. This translates into CASSDGLAGRNEQFF.